Each of the 19 T cell receptor beta chains below was sequenced from the same sample in a study of T cell repertoires in cytomegalovirus infection (dated by TCRdb to the late 2010s). The sequencer was an Illumina HiSeq 1500. Through fastp at Q25 and MiXCR, TCRdb rebuilt clones from the public reads, retaining in-frame beta chains. All rows with the same CDR3 protein become a single entry with the most common DNA and genes. The sample table contains under 850,000 distinct CDR3 sequences; only one count was recorded for 35% of them. Of the sample, under 3% falls within the top ten clones. Specimen: PBMCs. The receptor source for this set is a human donor in good health (CMV status not recorded). Some clones in this sample may be carry-over from other donors' samples.

The V and J genes are TRBV28 and TRBJ2-7; TRBD2 matches at 7 bases. Germline assignment: CDR1 MDHEN and CDR2 SYDVKM. The ends lost 2 bases at V and 0 bases at J; junction bases unmatched: 10. This CDR3 is 17 amino acids long. CDR3 in amino acids: CASSLTRGVRSSYEQYF. CDR3 DNA sequence: TGTGCCAGCAGTTTAACCCGGGGGGTCCGAAGCTCCTACGAGCAGTACTTC.

The table lists this clonotype with a few counts. The chain links TRBV7-6 to TRBJ1-2; D unclear. Trimming shortened V by 3 bases and J by 0 bases, and 8 bases separated the two germline ends. Germline loops: CDR1 SGHVS, CDR2 FNYEAQ. CDR3 size: 14 residues. The CDR3 nucleotides are TGTGCCAGCAGCTTTCTGGCTGCTAACTATGGCTACACCTTC. Protein: CASSFLAANYGYTF.

The J gene is TRBJ1-1, the V gene TRBV5-4; possible D gene TRBD1, 5 bases. Deletions cut 3 bases from V and 5 bases from J, with 17 bases between. The CDR3 consists of 15 residues. Germline V gene lookup returns CDR1 SGHNT and CDR2 YYREEE (reference sequence). The CDR3 spells CASSYDPPGQTEAFF. DNA of the CDR3: TGTGCCAGCAGCTATGACCCCCCAGGACAAACTGAAGCTTTCTTT.

This chain joins TRBV5-1 and TRBJ2-7; 8 nucleotides align to TRBD1. V lost 1 base, J lost 4 bases, and 7 bases stayed unmatched. CDR1 SGHRS and CDR2 YFSETQ come from the germline V gene. The CDR3 runs to 15 residues. Here the CDR3 reads CASSLPGQANYEQYF. The CDR3 nucleotides read TGCGCCAGCAGCTTGCCGGGACAGGCAAATTACGAGCAGTACTTC. The entire variable domain, with the rest obtained from reference TRBV5-1 and TRBJ2-7, is as follows: KAGVTQTPRYLIKTRGQQVTLSCSPISGHRSVSWYQQTPGQGLQFLFEYFSETQRNKGNFPGRFSGRQFSNSRSEMNVSTLELGDSALYLCASSLPGQANYEQYFGPGTRLTVT.

Of note for this clonotype: Germline and junction disagree at one end, which may indicate a read error. The rearrangement joins TRBV7-2 to TRBJ1-2; tentative D call: TRBD1 (6 bases). From germline, CDR1 is SGHTA and CDR2 FQGNSA. This CDR3 spans 15 amino acids. CDR3 sequence (DNA): TGTGCCAGCAGCTCCGGCGGACAGAACCTCTATGGCTACAACTTC. Amino acids: CASSSGGQNLYGYNF.

The gene calls are TRBV27 and TRBJ2-1; TRBD1 aligns across 9 bases. The CDR3 extends over 14 amino acids. With 4 bases clipped from V and 4 bases from J, the junction kept 2 bases outside the gene matches. The V gene's germline CDR1 is MNHEY and CDR2 SMNVEV (reference sequence). This CDR3 is CASSWTGDYNEQFF. For the CDR3, the DNA is TGTGCCAGCAGTTGGACAGGGGATTACAATGAGCAGTTCTTC.

The CDR3 region has the DNA TGTGCCAGCAGCCGTGGAAACAGGGGAACGGAGAATGAGCAGTTCTTC. Its translation: CASSRGNRGTENEQFF. The chain recombines TRBV6-6 with TRBJ2-1; 7 bases agree with TRBD1. Germline trimming cut 6 bases from V and 7 bases from J; bases unmatched to any gene: 15. The CDR3 has 16 residues. Germline V gene sequence: CDR1 MNHNY, CDR2 SVGAGI (reference sequence).

This CDR3 is CSARDPRQGIGGGYTF. The CDR3 DNA is TGCAGTGCTAGAGATCCGAGGCAGGGGATAGGAGGTGGCTACACCTTC. This chain links TRBV20-1 with TRBJ1-2, with a weak D call TRBD1 (6 bases). V lost 0 bases and J lost 7, with 21 bases in between. The CDR3 sequence is 16 residues long. Germline V lookup: CDR1 DFQATT, CDR2 SNEGSKA (reference sequence).

V is TRBV20-1 and J is TRBJ1-4; maybe TRBD1 (5 bases). The CDR3 runs 12 residues. Germline CDR1 DFQATT, CDR2 SNEGSKA (reference sequence). V lost 3 bases and J lost 8, with 10 bases in between. The DNA of the CDR3 is TGCAGTGCTAGCCGGGGGGACGAAAAACTGTTTTTT. Translated: CSASRGDEKLFF.

This clonotype has a handful of counts. The J gene is TRBJ1-2, the V gene TRBV6-2 or TRBV6-3; 7 nucleotides line up with TRBD1. Germline-derived CDR1 and CDR2 are MNHEY and SVGEGT. This CDR3 has 14 residues. V was pared by 6 bases and J by 5 bases, with 9 bases of the junction left unmatched. The CDR3 protein is CASRITGASYGYTF. As DNA, the CDR3 is TGTGCCAGCAGGATAACAGGGGCCTCGTATGGCTACACCTTC.

The chain recombines TRBV20-1 with TRBJ2-5, with TRBD1 matching 7 bases. The ends lost 6 bases at V and 2 bases at J; junction bases unmatched: 6. The CDR3 has 13 amino acids. Germline V CDR1 and CDR2: DFQATT, SNEGSKA (reference sequence). CDR3 in DNA: TGCAGTGCCTGGACAGGTCTGCAAGAGACCCAGTACTTC. Translation: CSAWTGLQETQYF.

The rearrangement uses TRBV20-1 and TRBJ1-1, with D possibly TRBD1 on 6 matching bases. CDR1 is DFQATT and CDR2 is SNEGSKA in the germline V gene (reference sequence). Trimming took off 6 bases at V and 0 bases at J, with 20 bases between the two ends. The CDR3 has 16 amino acids. The CDR3 reads CSALGGGGTMNTEAFF. The CDR3 DNA follows: TGCAGTGCCCTGGGGGGCGGGGGGACGATGAACACTGAAGCTTTCTTT.

This clonotype turned up a few times. The CDR3 region is CATQGQGSYEQYF. The CDR3 DNA reads as TGTGCCACCCAGGGACAGGGGTCCTACGAGCAGTACTTC. V usage is TRBV24-1 and J usage is TRBJ2-7; 10 nucleotides align to TRBD1. Germline V gene sequence: CDR1 KGHDR, CDR2 SFDVKD. The trim removed 9 bases at V and 1 base at J, leaving 2 bases unmatched. The CDR3 is 13 residues long.

The rearrangement links TRBV19 to TRBJ2-1; either TRBD1 or TRBD2 may fit D (6 bases each). Germline CDR1 reads LNHDA; CDR2 reads SQIVND (reference sequence). V was shortened by 7 bases and J by 0 bases, with 13 bases between the two germline ends. CDR3 length: 15 residues. The CDR3 DNA sequence: TGTGCCAGTACCCCGGGGGCTCTCTCCTACAATGAGCAGTTCTTC. Encoded protein: CASTPGALSYNEQFF. The full variable domain, completed using reference TRBV19 and TRBJ2-1, is DGGITQSPKYLFRKEGQNVTLSCEQNLNHDAMYWYRQDPGQGLRLIYYSQIVNDFQKGDIAEGYSVSREKKESFPLTVTSAQKNPTAFYLCASTPGALSYNEQFFGPGTRLTVL.

The V gene is TRBV12-3 or TRBV12-4, the J gene TRBJ2-3; D is ambiguous. The CDR3 sequence is 12 residues long. Trimming cost V 3 bases and J 7 bases, with 8 bases left between them. The CDR3 DNA is TGTGCCAGCAGTTTCCTCAAACATACGCAGTATTTT. Translated, it gives CASSFLKHTQYF.

Notes on this clonotype: Being one base from a much bigger clone, this may be a read error. This chain links TRBV19 with TRBJ1-1, with D hard to call. The CDR3 has 15 residues. Looked up from germline, CDR1 is LNHDA and CDR2 is SQIVND (reference sequence). CDR3 sequence (DNA): TGTGCCATTAGTATTGGCCCTCCCAGGAACACTGAAGCTTTCTTT. Protein product: CAISIGPPRNTEAFF.

This clonotype was counted between two and nine times. The chain is built from TRBV19 and TRBJ2-7, with 7 bases lining up with TRBD1. Germline lookup yields CDR1 LNHDA and CDR2 SQIVND (reference sequence). J gave up 6 bases and V 5 bases, and 16 bases lay outside the gene matches. The CDR3 has 16 amino acids. The CDR3 protein is CASSPVPGQRVGEQYF. The CDR3 nucleotides read TGTGCCAGTAGTCCCGTACCGGGACAGAGGGTAGGCGAGCAGTACTTC.

V and J are TRBV5-6 and TRBJ2-2, with TRBD2 identical over 7 bases. The CDR3 runs 14 residues. The germline V gene encodes CDR1 SGHDT and CDR2 YYEEEE. V was pared by 7 bases and J by 6 bases, with 9 bases of the junction left unmatched. The CDR3 region is CASGLSGIPGELFF. Here the CDR3 DNA reads TGTGCCAGCGGCCTGAGCGGGATACCCGGGGAGCTGTTTTTT.

V and J are TRBV6-6 and TRBJ2-7; 9 positions agree with TRBD1. This CDR3 has 15 residues. V gave up 1 base and J gave up 4 bases; unmatched junction bases: 5. Germline V CDR1 and CDR2: MNHNY, SVGAGI (reference sequence). The CDR3 loop reads CASSYFGQGFYEQYF. CDR3 bases: TGTGCCAGCAGTTACTTCGGACAGGGGTTTTACGAGCAGTACTTC.